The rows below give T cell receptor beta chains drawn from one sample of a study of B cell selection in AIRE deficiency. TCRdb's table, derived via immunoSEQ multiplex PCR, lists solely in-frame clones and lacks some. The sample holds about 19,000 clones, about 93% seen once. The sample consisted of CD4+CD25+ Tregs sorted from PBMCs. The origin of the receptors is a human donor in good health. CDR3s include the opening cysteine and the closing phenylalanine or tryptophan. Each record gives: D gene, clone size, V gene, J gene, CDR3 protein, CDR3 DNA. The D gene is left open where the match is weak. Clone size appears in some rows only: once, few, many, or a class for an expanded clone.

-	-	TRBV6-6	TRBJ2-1	CASSGEQFF	TGTGCCAGTTCGGGTGAGCAGTTCTTC
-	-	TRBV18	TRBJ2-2	CASSPSQNTGELFF	TGTGCCAGCTCACCATCTCAAAACACCGGGGAGCTGTTTTTT
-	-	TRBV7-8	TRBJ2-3	CASSLRGGPTTRSTDTQYF	TGTGCCAGCAGCTTACGGGGCGGCCCAACTACCCGTAGCACAGATACGCAGTATTTT
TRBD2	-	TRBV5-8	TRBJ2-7	CASILAGDDYEQYF	TGTGCCAGCATCCTAGCGGGAGATGACTACGAGCAGTACTTC
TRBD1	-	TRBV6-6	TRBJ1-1	CASSRQGYTEAFF	TGTGCCAGCAGCAGACAGGGATACACTGAAGCTTTCTTT
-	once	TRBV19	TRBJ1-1	CASSIAAGNTEAFF	TGTGCCAGTAGTATCGCAGCCGGGAACACTGAAGCTTTCTTT
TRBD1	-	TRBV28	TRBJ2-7	CASTPRTGGLYEQYF	TGTGCCAGCACCCCTCGGACAGGGGGCTTATACGAGCAGTACTTC
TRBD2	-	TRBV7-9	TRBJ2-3	CASSPGLAGALSTDTQYF	TGTGCCAGCAGCCCTGGACTAGCGGGAGCCCTCAGCACAGATACGCAGTATTTT
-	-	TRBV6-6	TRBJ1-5	CASNGGPGPQHF	TGTGCCAGCAATGGAGGGCCTGGGCCCCAGCATTTT
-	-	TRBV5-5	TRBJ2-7	CASSPGLYEQYF	TGTGCCAGCAGCCCCGGGTTGTACGAGCAGTACTTC
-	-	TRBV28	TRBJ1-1	CASSGLIGLNTEAFF	TGTGCCAGCAGTGGGCTGATAGGACTGAACACTGAAGCTTTCTTT
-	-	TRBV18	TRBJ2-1	CASSPAPSSYNEQFF	TGTGCCAGCTCACCGGCGCCGAGCTCCTACAATGAGCAGTTCTTC
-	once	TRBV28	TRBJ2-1	CASSFPPAGRDNEQFF	TGTGCCAGCAGTTTCCCCCCAGCAGGGCGGGACAATGAGCAGTTCTTC
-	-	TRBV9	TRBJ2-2	CASSVAGGRGSNTGELFF	TGTGCCAGCAGCGTAGCGGGGGGCAGGGGATCGAACACCGGGGAGCTGTTTTTT